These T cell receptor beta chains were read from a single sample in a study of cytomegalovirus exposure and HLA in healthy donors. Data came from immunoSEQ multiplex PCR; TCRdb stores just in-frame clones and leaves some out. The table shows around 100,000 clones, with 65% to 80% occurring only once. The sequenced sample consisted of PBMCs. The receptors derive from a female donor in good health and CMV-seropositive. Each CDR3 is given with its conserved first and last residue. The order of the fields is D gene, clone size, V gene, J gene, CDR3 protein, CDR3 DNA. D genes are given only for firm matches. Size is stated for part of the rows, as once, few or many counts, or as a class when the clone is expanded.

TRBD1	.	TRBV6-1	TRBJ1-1	CASRVSGGTEAFF	TGTGCCAGCAGGGTATCAGGGGGCACTGAAGCTTTCTTT
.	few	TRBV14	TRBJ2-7	CASSPDSTYEQYF	TGTGCCAGCAGCCCGGACAGCACCTACGAGCAGTACTTC
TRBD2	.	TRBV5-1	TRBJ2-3	CASSLGLAGGQFRDTQYF	TGCGCCAGCAGCTTGGGACTAGCGGGGGGGCAGTTTCGAGATACGCAGTATTTT
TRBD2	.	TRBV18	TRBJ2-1	CASSSGLAGGYEQFF	TGTGCCAGCTCATCGGGACTAGCGGGGGGTTATGAGCAGTTCTTC
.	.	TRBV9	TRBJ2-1	CASSANHGRGGEYNEQFF	TGTGCCAGCAGCGCAAATCATGGACGGGGCGGGGAGTACAATGAGCAGTTCTTC
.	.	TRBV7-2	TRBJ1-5	CASSSRQYSNQPQHF	TGTGCCAGCAGCTCTCGACAGTATAGCAATCAGCCCCAGCATTTT
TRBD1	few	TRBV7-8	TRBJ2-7	CASSPRRTGETSEQYF	TGTGCCAGCAGCCCCCGTCGGACAGGGGAGACCTCCGAGCAGTACTTC
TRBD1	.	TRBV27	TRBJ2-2	CASSLGQANTGELFF	TGTGCCAGCAGCCTTGGACAGGCGAACACCGGGGAGCTGTTTTTT
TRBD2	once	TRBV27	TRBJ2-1	CASSLRLAGTRPNEQFF	TGTGCCAGCAGTCTGCGACTAGCGGGAACCCGCCCCAATGAGCAGTTCTTC
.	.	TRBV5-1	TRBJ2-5	CASSLTWTNQETQYF	TGCGCCAGCAGCTTAACTTGGACTAACCAAGAGACCCAGTACTTC
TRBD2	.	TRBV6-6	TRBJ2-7	CASSYTSASKDEQYF	TGTGCCAGCAGCTATACTAGCGCTTCAAAGGACGAGCAGTACTTC
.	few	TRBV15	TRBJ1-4	CATSRGREYVEKLFF	TGTGCCACCAGCAGAGGAAGGGAGTACGTTGAAAAACTGTTTTTT
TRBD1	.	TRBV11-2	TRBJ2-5	CASSPPAGTGIQETQYF	TGTGCCAGCAGCCCCCCCGCCGGGACAGGGATCCAAGAGACCCAGTACTTC
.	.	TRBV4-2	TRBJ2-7	CASSHRGDEQYF	TGTGCCAGCAGCCATCGAGGCGACGAGCAGTACTTC
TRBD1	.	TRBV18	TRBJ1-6	CASSREAGGEDSPLHF	TGTGCCAGCTCGCGGGAAGCAGGGGGCGAGGATTCACCCCTCCACTTT
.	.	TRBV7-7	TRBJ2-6	CASSPGTSSGANVLTF	TGTGCTAGCAGCCCTGGGACAAGCTCTGGGGCCAACGTCCTGACTTTC
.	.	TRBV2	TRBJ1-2	CASSEASGGYGYTF	TGTGCCAGCAGTGAAGCCTCGGGGGGCTATGGCTACACCTTC
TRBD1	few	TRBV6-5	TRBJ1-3	CASSEDRGNTIYF	TGTGCCAGCAGCGAGGACAGGGGAAACACCATATATTTT
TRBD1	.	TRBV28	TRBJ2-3	CASSPDRGRTDTQYF	TGTGCCAGCAGCCCCGACAGGGGGCGCACAGATACGCAGTATTTT
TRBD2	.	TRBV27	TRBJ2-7	CASSRPGLAGDEQYF	TGTGCCAGCAGTCGACCGGGACTAGCGGGAGACGAGCAGTACTTC
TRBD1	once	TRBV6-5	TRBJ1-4	CASSDRGENEKLFF	TGTGCCAGCAGTGACAGGGGGGAGAATGAAAAACTGTTTTTT
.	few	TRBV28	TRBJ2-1	CASTEGGGLSSSDEQFF	TGTGCCAGCACCGAAGGGGGGGGTTTGAGTAGTAGCGATGAGCAGTTCTTC
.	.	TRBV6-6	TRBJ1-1	CASSYSKGGTEAFF	TGTGCCAGCAGTTACTCGAAGGGAGGCACTGAAGCTTTCTTT
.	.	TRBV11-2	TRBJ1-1	CASRARLNTEAFF	TGTGCCAGCAGAGCCCGATTGAACACTGAAGCTTTCTTT
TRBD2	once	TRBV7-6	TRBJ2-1	CASRPTSGAYNEQFF	TGTGCCAGCAGACCAACTAGCGGGGCCTACAATGAGCAGTTCTTC
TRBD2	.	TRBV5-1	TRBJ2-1	CASSPSGRAGRNEQFF	TGCGCCAGCAGTCCCAGCGGGAGGGCCGGGCGCAATGAGCAGTTCTTC
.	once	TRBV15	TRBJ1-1	CATSRPLGSQPREAFF	TGTGCCACCAGCAGACCATTAGGGAGTCAGCCACGAGAAGCTTTCTTT
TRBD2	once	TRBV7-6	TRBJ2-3	CASSLGTSGSVTDTQYF	TGTGCCAGCAGCTTGGGGACTAGCGGGAGTGTAACAGATACGCAGTATTTT
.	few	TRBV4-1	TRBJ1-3	CASSSPTKTSGNTIYF	TGCGCCAGCAGCTCACCTACTAAGACCTCTGGAAACACCATATATTTT
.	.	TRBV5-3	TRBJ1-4	CARSLVVLREKLFF	TGCGCCAGAAGCTTGGTTGTTCTTAGAGAAAAACTGTTTTTT
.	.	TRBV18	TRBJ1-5	CASSPEGLMGNQPQHF	TGTGCCAGCTCCCCTGAGGGACTAATGGGCAATCAGCCCCAGCATTTT
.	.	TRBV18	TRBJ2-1	CASSHGRDRSYNEQFF	TGTGCCAGCTCACACGGCCGGGATCGCTCCTACAATGAGCAGTTCTTC
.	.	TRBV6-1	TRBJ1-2	CASSEVRRVGYTF	TGTGCCAGCAGTGAGGTCCGGCGGGTCGGCTACACCTTC
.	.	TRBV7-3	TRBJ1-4	CASSLTGGAYEKLFF	TGTGCCAGCAGCTTAACTGGGGGGGCCTATGAAAAACTGTTTTTT
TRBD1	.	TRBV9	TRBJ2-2	CASSATGDRSGELFF	TGTGCCAGCAGCGCCACAGGGGATCGGTCCGGGGAGCTGTTTTTT
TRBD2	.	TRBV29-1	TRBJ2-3	CSVSTLFIAGAGTDTQYF	TGCAGCGTTTCTACCCTGTTTATAGCGGGAGCAGGCACAGATACGCAGTATTTT
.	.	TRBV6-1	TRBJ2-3	CASSDYQGHTDTQYF	TGTGCCAGCAGTGATTATCAGGGACACACAGATACGCAGTATTTT
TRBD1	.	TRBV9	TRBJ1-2	CASSLTTGVNYGYTF	TGTGCCAGCAGCCTGACGACAGGGGTTAACTATGGCTACACCTTC
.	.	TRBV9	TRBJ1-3	CASSVVVRGNSGNTIYF	TGTGCCAGCAGCGTAGTGGTCAGGGGCAACTCTGGAAACACCATATATTTT
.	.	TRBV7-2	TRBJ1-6	CASSGAGGAYNSPLHF	TGTGCCAGCAGTGGTGCCGGGGGGGCTTATAATTCACCCCTCCACTTT
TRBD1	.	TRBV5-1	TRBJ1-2	CASSTGEMDGYTF	TGCGCCAGCAGCACAGGGGAGATGGATGGCTACACCTTC
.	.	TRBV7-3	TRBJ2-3	CASSSAGPADTQYF	TGTGCCAGCAGCTCGGCAGGGCCAGCAGATACGCAGTATTTT